This T cell receptor (beta chain) was identified during a study of OX40 agonist ivuxolimab in advanced cancers. General study results and limits: At 0.1 to 3.0 mg/kg, CD4+ and CD8+ blood T cells expanded clonally by week 6. No antigen was identified for the clonally expanded peripheral T cells.

About this clone: Antigen unknown.

Autoimmune disease history or systemic immunosuppression barred patients. The method was immunoSEQ multiplex PCR; TCRdb's version includes in-frame clones alone and lacks a portion of them. The data contain approximately 130,000 clones, 75% to 95% of them singletons. The TCR sequence derives from an adult with an advanced solid tumor such as melanoma, head and neck, liver or kidney cancer. This specimen consisted of CD4+ or CD8+ T cells sorted from blood, obtained in a trial of the OX40 agonist ivuxolimab.

CDR3 loop: CASSLVMPGRGETQYF. CDR3 coding DNA: TGTGCCAGCAGCTTAGTGATGCCAGGGCGGGGAGAGACCCAGTACTTC. The chain employs TRBV7-8 and TRBJ2-5; D may be TRBD2 (6 bases). Trimming removed 1 base from V and 4 bases from J, with 16 bases in between. This CDR3 region has 16 residues. The germline V gene encodes CDR1 SGHVS and CDR2 FQNEAQ.